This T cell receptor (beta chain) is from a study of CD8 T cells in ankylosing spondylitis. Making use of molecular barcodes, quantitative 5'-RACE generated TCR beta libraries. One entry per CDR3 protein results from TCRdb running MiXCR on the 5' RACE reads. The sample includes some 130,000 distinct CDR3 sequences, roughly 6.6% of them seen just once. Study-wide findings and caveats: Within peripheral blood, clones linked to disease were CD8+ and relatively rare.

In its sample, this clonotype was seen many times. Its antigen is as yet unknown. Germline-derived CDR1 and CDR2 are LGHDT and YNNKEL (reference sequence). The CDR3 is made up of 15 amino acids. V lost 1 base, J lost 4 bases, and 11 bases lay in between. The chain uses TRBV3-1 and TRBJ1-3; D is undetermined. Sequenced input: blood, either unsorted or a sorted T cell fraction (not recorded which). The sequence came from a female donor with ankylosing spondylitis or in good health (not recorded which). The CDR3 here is CASSQGPRQGNTIYF. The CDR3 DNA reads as TGTGCCAGCAGCCAAGGACCGAGGCAGGGAAACACCATATATTTT.